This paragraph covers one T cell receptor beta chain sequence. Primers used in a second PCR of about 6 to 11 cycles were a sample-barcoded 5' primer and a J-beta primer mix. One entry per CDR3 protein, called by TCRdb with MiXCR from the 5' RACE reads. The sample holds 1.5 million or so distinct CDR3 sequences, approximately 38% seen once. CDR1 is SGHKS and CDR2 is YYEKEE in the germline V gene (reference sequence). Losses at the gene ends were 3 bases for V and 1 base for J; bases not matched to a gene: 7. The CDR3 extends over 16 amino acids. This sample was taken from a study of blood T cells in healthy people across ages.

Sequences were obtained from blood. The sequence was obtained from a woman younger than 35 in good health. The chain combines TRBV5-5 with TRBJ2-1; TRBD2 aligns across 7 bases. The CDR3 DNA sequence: TGTGCCAGCAGCTCCCTTCTAGCGGATTCCTACAATGAGCAGTTCTTC. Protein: CASSSLLADSYNEQFF.